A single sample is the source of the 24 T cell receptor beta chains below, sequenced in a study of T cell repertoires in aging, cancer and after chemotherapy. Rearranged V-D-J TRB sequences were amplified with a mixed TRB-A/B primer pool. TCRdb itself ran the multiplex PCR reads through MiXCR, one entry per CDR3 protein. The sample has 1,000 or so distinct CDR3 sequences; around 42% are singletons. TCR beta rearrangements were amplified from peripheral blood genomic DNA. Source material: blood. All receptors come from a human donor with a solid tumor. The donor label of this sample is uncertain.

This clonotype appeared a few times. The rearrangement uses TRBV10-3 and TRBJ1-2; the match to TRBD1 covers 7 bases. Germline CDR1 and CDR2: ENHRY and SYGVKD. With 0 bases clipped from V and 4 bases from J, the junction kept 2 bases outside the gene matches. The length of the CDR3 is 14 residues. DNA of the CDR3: TGTGCCATCAGTGAGTCGGGACAGTTCTATGGCTACACCTTC. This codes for CAISESGQFYGYTF.

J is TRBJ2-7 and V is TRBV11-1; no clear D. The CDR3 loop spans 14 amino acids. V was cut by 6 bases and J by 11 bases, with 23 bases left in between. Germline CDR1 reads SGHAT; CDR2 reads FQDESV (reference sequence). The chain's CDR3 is CASSVNQASLSEYF. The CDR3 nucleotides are TGTGCCAGCAGTGTCAACCAGGCCTCCCTTTCCGAGTACTTC.

DNA of the CDR3: TGTGCCAGCAGTTTAGTCCCATCTAACTATGGCTACACCTTC. This encodes CASSLVPSNYGYTF. The gene calls are TRBV28 and TRBJ1-2; D is uncertain. This CDR3 has 14 amino acids. Trimming cost V 2 bases and J 0 bases, with 7 bases left between them. The V gene's germline CDR1 is MDHEN and CDR2 SYDVKM.

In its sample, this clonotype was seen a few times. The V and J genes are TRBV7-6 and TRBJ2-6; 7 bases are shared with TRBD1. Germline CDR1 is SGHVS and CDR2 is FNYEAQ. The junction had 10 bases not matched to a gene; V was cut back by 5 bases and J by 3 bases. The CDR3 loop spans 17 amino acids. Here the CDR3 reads CASSRTRGPYGANVLTF. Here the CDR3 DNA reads TGTGCCAGCAGCCGCACTAGGGGGCCGTATGGGGCCAACGTCCTGACTTTC.

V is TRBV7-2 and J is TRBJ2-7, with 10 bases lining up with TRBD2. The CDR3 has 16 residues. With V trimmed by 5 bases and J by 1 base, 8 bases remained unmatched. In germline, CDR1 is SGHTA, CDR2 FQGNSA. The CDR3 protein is CASSPGTSAISYEQYF. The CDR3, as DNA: TGTGCCAGCAGCCCCGGGACTAGCGCCATATCCTACGAGCAGTACTTC.

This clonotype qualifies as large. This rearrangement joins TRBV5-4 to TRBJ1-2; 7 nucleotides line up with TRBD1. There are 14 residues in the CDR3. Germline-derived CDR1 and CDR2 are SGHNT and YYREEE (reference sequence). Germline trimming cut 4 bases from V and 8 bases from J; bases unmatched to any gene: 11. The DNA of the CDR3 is TGTGCCAGCAGCCGTGTTGGGACAGTCGGGGGCTACACCTTC. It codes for CASSRVGTVGGYTF.

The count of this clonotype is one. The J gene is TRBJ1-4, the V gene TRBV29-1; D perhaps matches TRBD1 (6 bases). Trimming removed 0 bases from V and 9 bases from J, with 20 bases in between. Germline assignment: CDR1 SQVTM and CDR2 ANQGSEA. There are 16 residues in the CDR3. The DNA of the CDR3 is TGCAGCGTTGAAGATCTTGGCGTCAGGGGCAATAAAAAACTGTTTTTT. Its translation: CSVEDLGVRGNKKLFF. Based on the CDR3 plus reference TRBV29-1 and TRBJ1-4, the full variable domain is SAVISQKPSRDICQRGTSLTIQCQVDSQVTMMFWYRQQPGQSLTLIATANQGSEATYESGFVIDKFPISRPNLTFSTLTVSNMSPEDSSIYLCSVEDLGVRGNKKLFFGSGTQLSVL.

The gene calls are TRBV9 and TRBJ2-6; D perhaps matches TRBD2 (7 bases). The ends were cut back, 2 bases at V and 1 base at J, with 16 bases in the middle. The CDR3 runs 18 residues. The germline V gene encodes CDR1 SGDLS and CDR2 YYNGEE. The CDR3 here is CASSVEGGGESGANVLTF. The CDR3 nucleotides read TGTGCCAGCAGCGTCGAAGGAGGGGGGGAATCTGGGGCCAACGTCCTGACTTTC.

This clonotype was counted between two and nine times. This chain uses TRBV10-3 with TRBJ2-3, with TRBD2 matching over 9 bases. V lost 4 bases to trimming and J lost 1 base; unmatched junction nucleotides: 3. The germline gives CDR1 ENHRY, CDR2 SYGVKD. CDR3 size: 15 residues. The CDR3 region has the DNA TGTGCCATCAGTGGCGGGGGGGCCGGCACAGATACGCAGTATTTT. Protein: CAISGGGAGTDTQYF.

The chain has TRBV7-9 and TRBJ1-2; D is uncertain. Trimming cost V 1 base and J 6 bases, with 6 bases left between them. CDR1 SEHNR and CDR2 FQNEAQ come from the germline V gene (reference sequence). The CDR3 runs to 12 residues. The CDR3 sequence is CASSLDIHGYTF. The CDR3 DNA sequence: TGTGCCAGCAGCTTAGACATCCATGGCTACACCTTC.

The CDR3 DNA sequence: TGTGCCAGCAGTGACTTGGACAGCTCCTACGAGCAGTACTTC. Translating gives CASSDLDSSYEQYF. The rearrangement uses TRBV6-4 and TRBJ2-7; a weak D match, TRBD1 (6 bases). This CDR3 has 14 amino acids. CDR1 is MRHNA and CDR2 is SNTAGT in the germline V gene. V was trimmed by 1 base and J by 0 bases, leaving 7 bases between them.

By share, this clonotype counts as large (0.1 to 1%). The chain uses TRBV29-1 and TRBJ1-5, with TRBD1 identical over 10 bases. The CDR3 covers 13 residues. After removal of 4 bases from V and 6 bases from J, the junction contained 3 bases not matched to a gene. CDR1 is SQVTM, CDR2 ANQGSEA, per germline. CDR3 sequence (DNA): TGCAGCGTTGGACAGGGGGCGGGTCAGCCCCAGCATTTT. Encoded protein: CSVGQGAGQPQHF.

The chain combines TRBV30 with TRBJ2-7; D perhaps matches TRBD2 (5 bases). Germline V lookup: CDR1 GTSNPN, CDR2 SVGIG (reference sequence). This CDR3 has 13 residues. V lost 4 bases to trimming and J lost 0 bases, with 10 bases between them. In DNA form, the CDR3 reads TGTGCCTGGAAAGGACTGGGCTCCTACGAGCAGTACTTC. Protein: CAWKGLGSYEQYF.

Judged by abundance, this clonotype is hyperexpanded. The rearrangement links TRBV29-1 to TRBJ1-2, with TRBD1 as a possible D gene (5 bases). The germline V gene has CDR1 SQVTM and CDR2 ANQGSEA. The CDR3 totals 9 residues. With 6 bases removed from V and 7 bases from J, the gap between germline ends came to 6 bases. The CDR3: CSVDSGYTF. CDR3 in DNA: TGCAGCGTCGACAGTGGCTACACCTTC. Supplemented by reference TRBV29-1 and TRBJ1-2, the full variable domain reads SAVISQKPSRDICQRGTSLTIQCQVDSQVTMMFWYRQQPGQSLTLIATANQGSEATYESGFVIDKFPISRPNLTFSTLTVSNMSPEDSSIYLCSVDSGYTFGSGTRLTVV.

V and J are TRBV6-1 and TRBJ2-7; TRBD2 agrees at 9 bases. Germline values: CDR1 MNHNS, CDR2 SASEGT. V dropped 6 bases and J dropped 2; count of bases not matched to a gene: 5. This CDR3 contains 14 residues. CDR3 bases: TGTGCCAGCAGGACTAGCGGAGGCCCCTACGAGCAGTACTTC. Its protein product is CASRTSGGPYEQYF.

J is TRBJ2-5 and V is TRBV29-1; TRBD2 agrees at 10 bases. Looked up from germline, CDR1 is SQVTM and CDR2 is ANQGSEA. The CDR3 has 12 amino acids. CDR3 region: CSRSGGGETQYF. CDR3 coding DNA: TGCAGTCGCAGCGGGGGGGGAGAGACCCAGTACTTC.

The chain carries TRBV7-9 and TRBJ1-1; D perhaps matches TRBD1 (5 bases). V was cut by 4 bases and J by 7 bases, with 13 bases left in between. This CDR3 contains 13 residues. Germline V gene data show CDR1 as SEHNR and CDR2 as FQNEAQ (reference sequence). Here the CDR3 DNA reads TGTGCCAGCAGCTCCTCGGGGGGGAATGAAGCTTTCTTT. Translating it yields CASSSSGGNEAFF. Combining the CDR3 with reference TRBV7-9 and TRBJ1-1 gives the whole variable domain DTGVSQNPRHKITKRGQNVTFRCDPISEHNRLYWYRQTLGQGPEFLTYFQNEAQLEKSRLLSDRFSAERPKGSFSTLEIQRTEQGDSAMYLCASSSSGGNEAFFGQGTRLTVV.

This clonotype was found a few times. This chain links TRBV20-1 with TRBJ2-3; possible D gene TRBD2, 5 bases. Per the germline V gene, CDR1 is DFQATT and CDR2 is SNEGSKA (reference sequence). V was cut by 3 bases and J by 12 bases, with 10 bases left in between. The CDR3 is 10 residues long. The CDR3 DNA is TGCAGTGCTAGTGTGGACTCACAGTATTTT. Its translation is CSASVDSQYF.

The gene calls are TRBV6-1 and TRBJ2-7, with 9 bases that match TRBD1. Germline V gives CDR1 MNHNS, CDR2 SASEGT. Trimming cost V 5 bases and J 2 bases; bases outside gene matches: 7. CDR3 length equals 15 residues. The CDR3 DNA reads TGTGCCAGCAGTTGGGGACAGGGTGTGACCTACGAGCAGTACTTC. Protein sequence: CASSWGQGVTYEQYF.

The CDR3 sequence: CASSLQGPGANVLTF. CDR3 bases: TGTGCCAGCAGTCTACAGGGGCCTGGGGCCAACGTCCTGACTTTC. V usage is TRBV27 and J usage is TRBJ2-6, with 7 bases lining up with TRBD1. The CDR3 loop spans 15 amino acids. Germline assignment: CDR1 MNHEY and CDR2 SMNVEV (reference sequence). Losses at the gene ends were 5 bases for V and 2 bases for J; bases not matched to a gene: 3.

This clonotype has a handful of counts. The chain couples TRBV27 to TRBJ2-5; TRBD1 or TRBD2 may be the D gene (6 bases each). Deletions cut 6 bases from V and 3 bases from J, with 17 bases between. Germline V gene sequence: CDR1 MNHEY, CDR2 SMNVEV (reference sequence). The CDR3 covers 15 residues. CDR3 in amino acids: CASSSLSGAEETQYF. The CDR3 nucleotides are TGTGCCAGCAGCTCTCTTTCGGGGGCAGAAGAGACCCAGTACTTC.

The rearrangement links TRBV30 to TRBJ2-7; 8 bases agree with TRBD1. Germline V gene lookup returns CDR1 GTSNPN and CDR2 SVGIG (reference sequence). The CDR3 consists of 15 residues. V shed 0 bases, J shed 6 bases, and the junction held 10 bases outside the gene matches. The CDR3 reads CAWSVPRQGWSEQYF. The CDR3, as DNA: TGTGCCTGGAGTGTACCCCGACAGGGGTGGTCCGAGCAGTACTTC.

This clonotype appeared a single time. The CDR3 sequence: CASSYWMGAGKNIQYF. CDR3 in DNA: TGTGCCAGCAGTTACTGGATGGGGGCAGGCAAAAACATTCAGTACTTC. This chain joins TRBV6-5 and TRBJ2-4, with TRBD1 as a possible D gene (6 bases). The CDR3 sequence is 16 residues long. CDR1 and CDR2 (germline): MNHEY, SVGAGI. V dropped 1 base and J dropped 3 bases, with 13 bases sitting between them.

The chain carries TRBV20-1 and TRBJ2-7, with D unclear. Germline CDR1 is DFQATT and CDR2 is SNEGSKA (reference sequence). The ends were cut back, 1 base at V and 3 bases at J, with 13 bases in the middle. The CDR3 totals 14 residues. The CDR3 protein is CSARAHYYYYEQYF. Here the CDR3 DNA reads TGCAGTGCTAGAGCCCATTATTACTACTACGAGCAGTACTTC.